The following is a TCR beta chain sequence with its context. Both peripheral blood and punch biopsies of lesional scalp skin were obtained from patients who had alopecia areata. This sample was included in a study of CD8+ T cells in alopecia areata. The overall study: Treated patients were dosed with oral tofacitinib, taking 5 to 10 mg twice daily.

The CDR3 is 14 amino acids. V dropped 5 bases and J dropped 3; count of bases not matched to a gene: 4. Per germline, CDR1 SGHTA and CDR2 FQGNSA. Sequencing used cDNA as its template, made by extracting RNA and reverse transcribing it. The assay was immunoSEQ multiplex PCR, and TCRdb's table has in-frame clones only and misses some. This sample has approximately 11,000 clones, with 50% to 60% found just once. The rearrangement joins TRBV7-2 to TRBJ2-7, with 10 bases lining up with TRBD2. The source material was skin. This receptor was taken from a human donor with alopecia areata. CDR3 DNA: TGTGCCAGCAGCCCCACTAGCGGGGTCTACGAGCAGTACTTC. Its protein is CASSPTSGVYEQYF.